This T cell receptor (beta chain) was recovered during a study of Graves' ophthalmopathy and Graves' hyperthyroidism. Findings and limits, study-wide: Sensitivity reached 85% to 90% and specificity 75% to 82% for a 13-signature model separating ophthalmopathy from stable hyperthyroidism. The model predicted progression of ophthalmopathy with a sensitivity of more than 60%, and its specificity was about 73%.

Symptoms, serum thyroxine and TRAb, thyroid ultrasound, and orbital computed tomography formed the diagnostic basis. The CDR3 has 14 amino acids. The germline V gene encodes CDR1 SGHVS and CDR2 FQNEAQ. V lost 2 bases and J lost 3; bases outside the gene matches: 4. This clonotype showed up many times. Its specificity is unknown. Investigators amplified TCR beta CDR3 regions from RNA transcripts. First-round RT-PCR with HTBI primers preceded a second-round multiplex PCR. TCRdb independently ran MiXCR on the multiplex PCR reads; one entry per CDR3 protein. The sample carries under 350,000 distinct CDR3 sequences, roughly 15% recorded once.

This receptor was taken from an adult man with Graves' ophthalmopathy. The chain recombines TRBV7-8 with TRBJ2-7, with 7 bases that match TRBD2. Specimen: peripheral blood. The CDR3 reads CASSLIREGYEQYF. As DNA, the CDR3 is TGTGCCAGCAGCTTAATCAGGGAGGGCTACGAGCAGTACTTC.